The source of this TCR beta chain is a study of blood T cell repertoires in COVID-19. Sequenced by immunoSEQ multiplex PCR; TCRdb stores in-frame clones only, minus some. Of about 250,000 clones detected, about four fifths appear once; the ten largest clones hold about 9%. The CDR3 extends over 13 amino acids. V lost 6 bases and J lost 3; bases outside the gene matches: 5. The J gene is TRBJ2-7, the V gene TRBV12-3 or TRBV12-4; 7 bases agree with TRBD2. This TCR came from an elderly man with acute or convalescent COVID-19. The source material was peripheral blood. The CDR3 sequence: CASRLADVYEQYF. As DNA, the CDR3 is TGTGCCAGCAGGCTAGCGGACGTCTACGAGCAGTACTTC.